This is a list of T cell receptor beta chains from one sample in a study of blood T cell repertoires in COVID-19. Measured with immunoSEQ multiplex PCR; TCRdb has only the in-frame clones, and not every one. The table has 50,000 to 75,000 clones, approximately 84% seen once. Material: peripheral blood. These receptors were taken from a man older than 75 in a cohort sampled during active COVID-19. The CDR3 runs from the conserved cysteine through the conserved F or W. A D gene is named only where the DNA matches it firmly. Clone size appears in some rows only: once, few, many, or a class for an expanded clone.

J gene: TRBJ2-5
V gene: TRBV20-1
CDR3 length: 14
D gene: TRBD1
clone size: NA
CDR3 DNA: TGCAGTGCTAGTTCGACAGGGGGCTGGGAGACCCAGTACTTC
CDR3 protein: CSASSTGGWETQYF

J gene: TRBJ1-1
V gene: TRBV7-3
CDR3 length: 15
D gene: NA
clone size: NA
CDR3 DNA: TGTGCCAGCAGCTTAACCCGGGTCGGATACACTGAAGCTTTCTTT
CDR3 protein: CASSLTRVGYTEAFF

J gene: TRBJ1-6
V gene: TRBV27
CDR3 length: 17
D gene: NA
clone size: NA
CDR3 DNA: TGTGCCAGCAGTTTATTACCGCCCCAGGGTTTTAATTCACCCCTCCACTTT
CDR3 protein: CASSLLPPQGFNSPLHF

J gene: TRBJ2-5
V gene: TRBV21-1
CDR3 length: 15
D gene: NA
clone size: NA
CDR3 DNA: TGTGCCATCCTCACCGGGACTTTCTTTAAGGAGACCCAGTACTTC
CDR3 protein: CAILTGTFFKETQYF

J gene: TRBJ2-5
V gene: TRBV18
CDR3 length: 13
D gene: TRBD1
clone size: NA
CDR3 DNA: TGTGCCAGCTCACAGGACAGGGAAGAGACCCAGTACTTC
CDR3 protein: CASSQDREETQYF

J gene: TRBJ2-1
V gene: TRBV6-6
CDR3 length: 12
D gene: TRBD2
clone size: NA
CDR3 DNA: TGTGCCAGCAGAACGACTAGCGGGAGTGAGTTCTTC
CDR3 protein: CASRTTSGSEFF

J gene: TRBJ1-1
V gene: TRBV19
CDR3 length: 15
D gene: NA
clone size: NA
CDR3 DNA: TGTGCCAGTAGTATCCCAGGGCTCCAGAGGCCTGAAGCTTTCTTT
CDR3 protein: CASSIPGLQRPEAFF

J gene: TRBJ1-2
V gene: TRBV6-4
CDR3 length: 14
D gene: NA
clone size: NA
CDR3 DNA: TGTGCCAGCAGTGACACAGGAAACAACTATGGCTACACCTTC
CDR3 protein: CASSDTGNNYGYTF

J gene: TRBJ2-1
V gene: TRBV21-1
CDR3 length: 13
D gene: NA
clone size: NA
CDR3 DNA: TGTGCCAGCAGCAAAGTTTTCGGTAATGAGCAGTTCTTC
CDR3 protein: CASSKVFGNEQFF

J gene: TRBJ2-7
V gene: TRBV29-1
CDR3 length: 13
D gene: NA
clone size: NA
CDR3 DNA: TGCAGCGTTGCGTCACAGAGGGCCCACGAGCAGTACTTC
CDR3 protein: CSVASQRAHEQYF

J gene: TRBJ2-7
V gene: TRBV30
CDR3 length: 11
D gene: NA
clone size: NA
CDR3 DNA: TGTGCCTGGAGCCACGGCGGCGAGCAGTACTTC
CDR3 protein: CAWSHGGEQYF

J gene: TRBJ2-3
V gene: TRBV7-3
CDR3 length: 16
D gene: TRBD2
clone size: NA
CDR3 DNA: TGTGCCAGCAGCCCCCTAGCGGAGGGAAACACAGATACGCAGTATTTT
CDR3 protein: CASSPLAEGNTDTQYF

J gene: TRBJ1-5
V gene: TRBV15
CDR3 length: 16
D gene: TRBD1
clone size: NA
CDR3 DNA: TGTGCCACCAGCAGGGAAACAGGGGGCCGGGGTCAGCCCCAGCATTTT
CDR3 protein: CATSRETGGRGQPQHF

J gene: TRBJ1-2
V gene: TRBV7-6
CDR3 length: 15
D gene: NA
clone size: once
CDR3 DNA: TGTGCCAGCAGCTTAGCGCAGGAGGGGAACTATGGCTACACCTTC
CDR3 protein: CASSLAQEGNYGYTF

J gene: TRBJ1-5
V gene: TRBV18
CDR3 length: 14
D gene: TRBD1
clone size: NA
CDR3 DNA: TGTGCCAGCTCACCAGGGACAGGCAATCAGCCCCAGCATTTT
CDR3 protein: CASSPGTGNQPQHF

J gene: TRBJ1-6
V gene: TRBV9
CDR3 length: 14
D gene: TRBD1
clone size: NA
CDR3 DNA: TGTGCCAGCAGCGAGGGGGCGCGAGATTCACCCCTCCACTTT
CDR3 protein: CASSEGARDSPLHF

J gene: TRBJ1-2
V gene: TRBV30
CDR3 length: 13
D gene: NA
clone size: NA
CDR3 DNA: TGTGCCTGGAGTGTAGCAGGGGTCTATGGCTACACCTTC
CDR3 protein: CAWSVAGVYGYTF

J gene: TRBJ1-1
V gene: TRBV18
CDR3 length: 15
D gene: TRBD1
clone size: NA
CDR3 DNA: TGTGCCAGCTACCCGGGACAGGGGATGAACACTGAAGCTTTCTTT
CDR3 protein: CASYPGQGMNTEAFF

J gene: TRBJ2-2
V gene: TRBV10-3
CDR3 length: 16
D gene: TRBD1
clone size: NA
CDR3 DNA: TGTGCCATCAGCCGCCGGGACAGGGAGTCCACCGGGGAGCTGTTTTTT
CDR3 protein: CAISRRDRESTGELFF

J gene: TRBJ2-3
V gene: TRBV7-3
CDR3 length: 14
D gene: TRBD2
clone size: NA
CDR3 DNA: TGTGCCAGCAGCAGGGGACTAGACTCAGATACGCAGTATTTT
CDR3 protein: CASSRGLDSDTQYF

J gene: TRBJ1-1
V gene: TRBV7-8
CDR3 length: 12
D gene: TRBD1
clone size: few
CDR3 DNA: TGTGCCAGCAGCTTAGCAGGGGGCAAAGCTTTCTTT
CDR3 protein: CASSLAGGKAFF

J gene: TRBJ1-1
V gene: TRBV6-2/TRBV6-3
CDR3 length: 16
D gene: TRBD1
clone size: NA
CDR3 DNA: TGTGCCAGCAGTTATAGGACAGGGGAACGAAACACTGAAGCTTTCTTT
CDR3 protein: CASSYRTGERNTEAFF

J gene: TRBJ1-1
V gene: TRBV27
CDR3 length: 14
D gene: NA
clone size: few
CDR3 DNA: TGTGCCAGCAGTTTTTCAGGTACGAACACTGAAGCTTTCTTT
CDR3 protein: CASSFSGTNTEAFF

J gene: TRBJ2-7
V gene: TRBV5-1
CDR3 length: 15
D gene: TRBD1
clone size: few
CDR3 DNA: TGCGCCAGCACCTTCAAGACAGGGGAGGTAGGCGAGCAGTACTTC
CDR3 protein: CASTFKTGEVGEQYF

J gene: TRBJ1-2
V gene: TRBV5-4
CDR3 length: 15
D gene: TRBD1
clone size: NA
CDR3 DNA: TGTGCCAGCAGAACAGGGGGCAGTACCAACTATGGCTACACCTTC
CDR3 protein: CASRTGGSTNYGYTF

J gene: TRBJ2-7
V gene: TRBV19
CDR3 length: 14
D gene: TRBD1
clone size: NA
CDR3 DNA: TGTGCCAGTAGGGACCGGGACAGGGGCTACGAGCAGTACTTC
CDR3 protein: CASRDRDRGYEQYF

J gene: TRBJ1-5
V gene: TRBV5-8
CDR3 length: 14
D gene: NA
clone size: few
CDR3 DNA: TGTGCCAGCAGCTTAAAGACCGCGAGGGAGCCCCAGCATTTT
CDR3 protein: CASSLKTAREPQHF

J gene: TRBJ2-5
V gene: TRBV7-9
CDR3 length: 14
D gene: TRBD1
clone size: NA
CDR3 DNA: TGTGCCAGCAGCCGACCGGAACAGGGGTTGACCCAGTACTTC
CDR3 protein: CASSRPEQGLTQYF

J gene: TRBJ2-4
V gene: TRBV10-3
CDR3 length: 16
D gene: NA
clone size: NA
CDR3 DNA: TGTGCCACCCGAAACCACGGAGAGATGTCCAAAAACATTCAGTACTTC
CDR3 protein: CATRNHGEMSKNIQYF

J gene: TRBJ2-5
V gene: TRBV5-1
CDR3 length: 14
D gene: TRBD1
clone size: NA
CDR3 DNA: TGCGCCAGCAGCTGGAAGGACAGGGAAGAGACCCAGTACTTC
CDR3 protein: CASSWKDREETQYF

J gene: TRBJ1-1
V gene: TRBV11-1
CDR3 length: 14
D gene: NA
clone size: NA
CDR3 DNA: TGTGCCAGCAGCCCCGCAGGGATAAACACTGAAGCTTTCTTT
CDR3 protein: CASSPAGINTEAFF

J gene: TRBJ1-2
V gene: TRBV7-2
CDR3 length: 16
D gene: NA
clone size: NA
CDR3 DNA: TGTGCCAGCAGCTTAGCTGCCAGATCAACTAACTATGGCTACACCTTC
CDR3 protein: CASSLAARSTNYGYTF

J gene: TRBJ2-4
V gene: TRBV3-1/TRBV3-2
CDR3 length: 15
D gene: NA
clone size: NA
CDR3 DNA: TGTGCCAGCAGCCAACCGACAGTAGCCAAAAACATTCAGTACTTC
CDR3 protein: CASSQPTVAKNIQYF

J gene: TRBJ2-7
V gene: TRBV18
CDR3 length: 16
D gene: NA
clone size: NA
CDR3 DNA: TGTGCCAGCTCACCAGGGAGTAGTCGACTCTCCTACGAGCAGTACTTC
CDR3 protein: CASSPGSSRLSYEQYF

J gene: TRBJ1-2
V gene: TRBV3-1/TRBV3-2
CDR3 length: 15
D gene: TRBD1
clone size: NA
CDR3 DNA: TGTGCCAGCAGCCAGGGGGGACAGGGGGCGCTTGGCTACACCTTC
CDR3 protein: CASSQGGQGALGYTF

J gene: TRBJ2-7
V gene: TRBV9
CDR3 length: 16
D gene: TRBD1
clone size: NA
CDR3 DNA: TGTGCCAGCAGCGTAACAGGGGGGACAGAGTCCTACGAGCAGTACTTC
CDR3 protein: CASSVTGGTESYEQYF